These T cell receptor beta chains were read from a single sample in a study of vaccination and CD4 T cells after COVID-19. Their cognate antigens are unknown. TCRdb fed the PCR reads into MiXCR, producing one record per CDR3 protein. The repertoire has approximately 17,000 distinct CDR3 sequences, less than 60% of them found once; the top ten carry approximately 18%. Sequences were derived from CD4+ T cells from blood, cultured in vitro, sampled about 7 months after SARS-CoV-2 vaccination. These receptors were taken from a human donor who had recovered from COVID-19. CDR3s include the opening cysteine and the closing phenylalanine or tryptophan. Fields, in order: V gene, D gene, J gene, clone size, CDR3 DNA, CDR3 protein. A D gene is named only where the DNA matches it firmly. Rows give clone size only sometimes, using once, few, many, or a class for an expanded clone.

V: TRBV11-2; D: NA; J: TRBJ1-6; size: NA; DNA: TGTGCCAGCAGCTTAGGGTTAAATTCACCCCTCCACTTT; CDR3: CASSLGLNSPLHF
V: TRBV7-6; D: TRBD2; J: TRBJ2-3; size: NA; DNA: TGTGCCAGCAGCCACCGGGCCCTAGCGGGGGGCACAGATACGCAGTATTTT; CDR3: CASSHRALAGGTDTQYF
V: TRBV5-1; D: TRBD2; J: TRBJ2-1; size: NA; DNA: TGCGCCAGCAGCTTGACGACTAGCGGGGGGGCCGTCAATGAGCAGTTCTTC; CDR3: CASSLTTSGGAVNEQFF
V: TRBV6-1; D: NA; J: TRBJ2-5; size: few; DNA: TGTGCCAGCAGTGAAATGTCGGGGACCCAGTACTTC; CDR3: CASSEMSGTQYF
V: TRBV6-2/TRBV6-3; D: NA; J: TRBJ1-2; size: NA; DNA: TGTGCCAGCAGTCAAAGGACAGTTAAAGAAACTAACTATGGCTACACCTTC; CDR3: CASSQRTVKETNYGYTF
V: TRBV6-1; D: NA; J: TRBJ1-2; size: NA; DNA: TGTGCCAGCCTGACCCCTCAGGTTTATGGCTACACCTTC; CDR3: CASLTPQVYGYTF
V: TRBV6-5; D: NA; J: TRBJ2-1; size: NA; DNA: TGTGCCAGCAGTTCGCACCTACTAGCCAATGAGCAGTTCTTC; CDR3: CASSSHLLANEQFF
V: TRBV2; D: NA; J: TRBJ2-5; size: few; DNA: TGTGCCAGCAGTAGGGAGCGACAAGAGACCCAGTACTTC; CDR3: CASSRERQETQYF
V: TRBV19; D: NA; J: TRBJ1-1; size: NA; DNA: TGTGCCAGTAGTATAGAATCGGGCACTGAAGCTTTCTTT; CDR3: CASSIESGTEAFF
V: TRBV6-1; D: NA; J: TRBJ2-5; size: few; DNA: TGTGCCAGCACGCACGGAGAGACCCAGTACTTC; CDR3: CASTHGETQYF
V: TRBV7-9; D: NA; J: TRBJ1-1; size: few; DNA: TGTGCCAGCAGCTTAGGGGGACAAGACAGGTCAAAAGCTTTCTTT; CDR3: CASSLGGQDRSKAFF
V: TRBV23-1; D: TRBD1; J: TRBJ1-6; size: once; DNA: TGCGCCAGCAGTCACCCATTCCAGGGGGCGTCCTATAATTCACCCCTCCACTTT; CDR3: CASSHPFQGASYNSPLHF
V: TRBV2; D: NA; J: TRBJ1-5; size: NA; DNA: TGTGCCAGCAGCGTAAACCCCACCAATCAGCCCCAGCATTTT; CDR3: CASSVNPTNQPQHF
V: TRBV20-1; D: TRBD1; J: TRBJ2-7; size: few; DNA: TGCAGTGCTAGTGGGAGACAGGGCTCCTACGAGCAGTACTTC; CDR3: CSASGRQGSYEQYF
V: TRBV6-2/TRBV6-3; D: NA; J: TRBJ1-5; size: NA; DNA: TGTGCCAGCAGTTATACAGGGCATCAGCCCCAGCATTTT; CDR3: CASSYTGHQPQHF
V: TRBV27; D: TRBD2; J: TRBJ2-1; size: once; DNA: TGTGCCAGCAGTTTCCCACCTATAGCGGGAGGTTACAATGAGCAGTTCTTC; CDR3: CASSFPPIAGGYNEQFF
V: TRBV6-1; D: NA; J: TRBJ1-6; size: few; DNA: TGTGCCAGCCAAGGACCTCGGGGATCACCCCTCCACTTT; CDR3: CASQGPRGSPLHF
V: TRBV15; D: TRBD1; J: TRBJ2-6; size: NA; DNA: TGTGCCACCAGCAGACCCGGGACAGGGCCTTTCTCTGGGGCCAACGTCCTGACTTTC; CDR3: CATSRPGTGPFSGANVLTF
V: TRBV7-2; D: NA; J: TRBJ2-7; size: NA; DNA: TGTGCCAGCAGCTTAGGGCCAGGGCGGGCCTACGAGCAGTACTTC; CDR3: CASSLGPGRAYEQYF
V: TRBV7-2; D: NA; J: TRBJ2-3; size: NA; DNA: TGTGCCAGCAGCTTAGCGGGAGCTGTGGATACGCAGTATTTT; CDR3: CASSLAGAVDTQYF
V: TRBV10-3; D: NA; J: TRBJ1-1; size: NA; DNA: TGTGCCATCAGTGACAGGGGAGCGGCTGAAGCTTTCTTT; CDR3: CAISDRGAAEAFF
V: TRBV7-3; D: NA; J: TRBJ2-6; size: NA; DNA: TGTGCCAGCAGCTTACACGGATCAGACTCTGGGGCCAACGTCCTGACTTTC; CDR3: CASSLHGSDSGANVLTF
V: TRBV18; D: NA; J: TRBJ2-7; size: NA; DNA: TGTGCCAGCTCACAAGACAGGCTCCACGAGCAGTACTTC; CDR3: CASSQDRLHEQYF
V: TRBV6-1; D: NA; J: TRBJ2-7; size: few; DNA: TGTGCCAGCAGGAAGGGTTACAGCACCGAATACGAGCAGTACTTC; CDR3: CASRKGYSTEYEQYF